Below are 20 T cell receptor beta chains sequenced from a single sample in a study of T cell changes during pregnancy in multiple sclerosis. The method was immunoSEQ multiplex PCR; TCRdb's version includes in-frame clones alone and lacks a portion of them. The table includes 65,000 to 85,000 clones, approximately 95% detected once. The sequencing here drew on peripheral blood, taken in the second trimester of pregnancy. The receptors originated from a female donor in good health, enrolled as a control in a pregnancy study.

This chain connects TRBV7-8 to TRBJ2-3; D perhaps matches TRBD1 (5 bases). V lost 2 bases, J lost 5 bases, and 14 bases lay in between. The germline V gene has CDR1 SGHVS and CDR2 FQNEAQ. This CDR3 is built from 15 residues. The chain's CDR3 is CASSLQGSRLDTQYF. DNA of the CDR3: TGTGCCAGCAGCTTACAGGGATCCCGGCTAGATACGCAGTATTTT.

This clone appeared a few times. J is TRBJ1-1 and V is TRBV30; weak D call: TRBD1 (6 bases). The germline V and J ends were trimmed by 5 bases and 7 bases, with 11 bases remaining between them. The CDR3 runs 11 residues. The germline V gene encodes CDR1 GTSNPN and CDR2 SVGIG (reference sequence). The CDR3 DNA is TGTGCCTGGCTCGGGACACTTGAAGCTTTCTTT. Protein sequence: CAWLGTLEAFF. Full variable domain (rest looked up from reference TRBV30 and TRBJ1-1): SQTIHQWPATLVQPVGSPLSLECTVEGTSNPNLYWYRQAAGRGLQLLFYSVGIGQISSEVPQNLSASRPQDRQFILSSKKLLLSDSGFYLCAWLGTLEAFFGQGTRLTVV.

The chain is built from TRBV5-1 and TRBJ2-5, with TRBD1 matching over 10 bases. Trimming took 4 bases from V and 5 from J; bases not matched to a gene: 5. Germline lookup yields CDR1 SGHRS and CDR2 YFSETQ. The CDR3 contains 14 residues. The CDR3 loop is CASSPGQGPETQYF. As DNA, the CDR3 is TGCGCCAGCAGCCCGGGACAGGGGCCCGAGACCCAGTACTTC.

V and J are TRBV7-9 and TRBJ2-1, with 7 bases aligning to TRBD2. The length of the CDR3 is 14 residues. The ends lost 5 bases at V and 3 bases at J; junction bases unmatched: 4. Germline values: CDR1 SEHNR, CDR2 FQNEAQ (reference sequence). The DNA of the CDR3 is TGTGCCAGCAGCCTCGGGGGGTACTACAATGAGCAGTTCTTC. This gives the protein CASSLGGYYNEQFF.

The chain combines TRBV29-1 with TRBJ1-1, with D possibly being TRBD1 (6 bases). This CDR3 is 17 amino acids long. Germline V gene sequence: CDR1 SQVTM, CDR2 ANQGSEA. The germline V and J ends were trimmed by 7 bases and 1 base, with 25 bases remaining between them. For the CDR3, the DNA is TGCAGCGCCGGGGACATTAATTTTGAGGGTTGGAACACTGAAGCTTTCTTT. It yields the protein CSAGDINFEGWNTEAFF.

The chain combines TRBV2 with TRBJ1-5, with D hard to call. The CDR3 spans 15 residues. CDR1 is SNHLY, CDR2 FYNNEI, per germline. V was pared by 7 bases and J by 0 bases, with 13 bases between. The CDR3 sequence is CASTPSQNSNQPQHF. CDR3 coding DNA: TGTGCCAGCACTCCATCCCAGAATAGCAATCAGCCCCAGCATTTT.

This rearrangement joins TRBV7-6 to TRBJ2-1; 10 positions match TRBD2. The V segment lost 2 bases and the J segment 8 bases; nucleotides outside the gene matches: 6. The CDR3 totals 15 residues. The germline CDR1 and CDR2 sequences are SGHVS and FNYEAQ. The DNA of the CDR3 is TGTGCCAGCAGCTTAACTCTAGCGGGAGCCTATGAGCAGTTCTTC. Protein product: CASSLTLAGAYEQFF.

The chain has TRBV5-1 and TRBJ2-7; 8 nucleotides line up with TRBD2. Germline loops: CDR1 SGHRS, CDR2 YFSETQ. With 2 bases clipped from V and 4 bases from J, the junction kept 8 bases outside the gene matches. The CDR3 consists of 15 residues. The CDR3 nucleotides read TGCGCCAGCAGCTTAGCGGGAGATCACCGGTACGAGCAGTACTTC. It translates to CASSLAGDHRYEQYF.

This chain uses TRBV9 with TRBJ2-1; 8 nucleotides match TRBD1. V lost 3 bases, J lost 4 bases, and 15 bases stayed unmatched. This CDR3 region has 18 residues. CDR1 is SGDLS and CDR2 is YYNGEE in the germline V gene. Here the CDR3 DNA reads TGTGCCAGCAGCGGGGACAGGCCCGAACGCCCATCTTACAATGAGCAGTTCTTC. Translation: CASSGDRPERPSYNEQFF.

The V gene is TRBV6-1, the J gene TRBJ1-3, with D unclear. Trimming shortened V by 7 bases and J by 0 bases, and 7 bases separated the two germline ends. In germline, CDR1 is MNHNS, CDR2 SASEGT. The CDR3 sequence is 13 residues long. As DNA, the CDR3 is TGTGCCAGCAATGGCTCCTCTGGAAACACCATATATTTT. Its translation: CASNGSSGNTIYF.

The J gene is TRBJ2-1, the V gene TRBV28; D is uncertain. V gave up 3 bases and J gave up 4 bases, with 4 bases separating them. The germline CDR1 and CDR2 sequences are MDHEN and SYDVKM. CDR3 size: 12 residues. CDR3 sequence reads: CASSLAYNEQFF. In nucleotides, the CDR3 is TGTGCCAGCAGTTTGGCTTACAATGAGCAGTTCTTC.

CDR3 amino acids: CASSFSGEVNNEQYF. CDR3 DNA sequence: TGCGCCAGCAGCTTCTCGGGAGAAGTAAATAACGAGCAGTACTTC. V and J are TRBV5-1 and TRBJ2-7; maybe TRBD2 (6 bases). Germline values: CDR1 SGHRS, CDR2 YFSETQ. The V and J ends lost 2 bases and 5 bases respectively, with 17 bases between them. The CDR3 contains 15 residues.

This chain joins TRBV27 and TRBJ2-1, with 10 bases fitting TRBD1. Germline lookup yields CDR1 MNHEY and CDR2 SMNVEV (reference sequence). Trimming removed 7 bases from V and 5 bases from J; junction bases left unmatched: 11. CDR3 length: 16 amino acids. This CDR3 is CASTPRQGAINNEQFF. The CDR3 DNA reads as TGTGCCAGCACCCCCCGACAGGGGGCAATCAACAATGAGCAGTTCTTC.

This clone has a single count. The chain employs TRBV5-1 and TRBJ2-5, with 8 bases aligning to TRBD1. The CDR3 covers 17 residues. V lost 3 bases to trimming and J lost 2 bases; unmatched junction nucleotides: 12. Per germline, CDR1 SGHRS and CDR2 YFSETQ. The CDR3 DNA follows: TGCGCCAGCAGCTCTCACCCCGACAGGGGTGGGCAAGAGACCCAGTACTTC. Amino acids: CASSSHPDRGGQETQYF.

To note about this clone: The same CDR3 also results from other DNA sequences found in this sample. Written as DNA, the CDR3 is TGCGCCAGCAGCTTGTCAGGGGGGTCCAACCAGCCCCAGCATTTT. Encoded protein: CASSLSGGSNQPQHF. J is TRBJ1-5 and V is TRBV5-1; 7 nucleotides match TRBD1. V lost 1 base and J lost 7; bases outside the gene matches: 8. CDR1 is SGHRS, CDR2 YFSETQ, per germline. The CDR3 length is 15 residues.

The rearrangement uses TRBV9 and TRBJ2-7, with 7 bases matching TRBD1. CDR1 SGDLS and CDR2 YYNGEE come from the germline V gene. Trimming at V came to 4 bases and at J to 7 bases, leaving 11 bases not matched to a gene. The CDR3 loop spans 14 amino acids. CDR3 protein: CASSPETGPGEQYF. CDR3 coding DNA: TGTGCCAGCAGCCCAGAGACAGGGCCTGGAGAGCAGTACTTC.

V gene TRBV7-2 combines with J gene TRBJ2-2; TRBD1 is a possible D gene (6 bases). Germline CDR1 and CDR2: SGHTA and FQGNSA. The CDR3 sequence is 14 residues long. Deletions cut 5 bases from V and 5 bases from J, with 12 bases between. CDR3 bases: TGTGCCAGCAGCCCTCAGGGGTGGACCGGGGAGCTGTTTTTT. Its translation: CASSPQGWTGELFF.

This rearrangement joins TRBV27 to TRBJ1-6; the match to TRBD1 covers 8 bases. CDR3 length: 15 amino acids. The V segment lost 3 bases and the J segment 10 bases; nucleotides outside the gene matches: 8. In germline, CDR1 is MNHEY, CDR2 SMNVEV (reference sequence). CDR3 coding DNA: TGTGCCAGCAGTTTCGGACAGGGATCATGGTCACCCCTCCACTTT. Translating gives CASSFGQGSWSPLHF.

The rearrangement joins TRBV20-1 to TRBJ2-1, with a possible D match to TRBD2 (7 bases). The CDR3 contains 11 residues. V shed 7 bases and J shed 6 bases, with 10 bases lying between them. Per germline, CDR1 DFQATT and CDR2 SNEGSKA (reference sequence). The CDR3 reads CSEGGSNEQFF. CDR3 DNA sequence: TGCAGTGAGGGGGGGAGCAATGAGCAGTTCTTC.

The chain couples TRBV18 to TRBJ2-5; no clear D gene. CDR1 KGHSH and CDR2 LQKENI come from the germline V gene. The CDR3 runs to 13 residues. Trimming pared 5 bases from V and 1 base from J, leaving 8 bases between. The CDR3, as DNA: TGTGCCAGCTCAGTGGCGGTCCAAGAGACCCAGTACTTC. As protein: CASSVAVQETQYF.